Shown below are 9 T cell receptor beta chains from a single sample sequenced in a study of technical replicates of blood from several donors. The data were produced by immunoSEQ multiplex PCR, yet TCRdb's version contains in-frame clones alone and is incomplete. Of 75,000 to 90,000 clones detected, around 90% appear once; the ten largest clones hold approximately 0.27%. The sequencing sample was made of T cells isolated from PBMCs. Receptor source: a human donor in good health.

The chain uses TRBV6-5 and TRBJ2-3; 10 bases align to TRBD2. The CDR3 contains 14 residues. With 8 bases clipped from V and 1 base from J, the junction kept 3 bases outside the gene matches. CDR1 is MNHEY and CDR2 is SVGAGI in the germline V gene. CDR3 sequence: CASGLAGGTDTQYF. CDR3 nucleotide sequence: TGTGCCAGCGGGCTAGCGGGAGGCACAGATACGCAGTATTTT.

The chain carries TRBV6-5 and TRBJ2-7; possibly TRBD1 for D (5 bases). Trimming left V 2 bases short and J 6 bases short, with 8 bases between. The CDR3 runs 12 residues. CDR1 MNHEY and CDR2 SVGAGI come from the germline V gene. The CDR3 here is CASSYRGSEQYF. CDR3 in DNA: TGTGCCAGCAGTTACAGGGGTAGCGAGCAGTACTTC.

This chain connects TRBV6-1 to TRBJ2-7; D is possibly TRBD2 (6 bases). Germline V lookup: CDR1 MNHNS, CDR2 SASEGT. Trimming cost V 10 bases and J 7 bases, with 20 bases left between them. The CDR3 totals 13 residues. The CDR3 spells CAIALPLLAEQYF. CDR3 coding DNA: TGTGCCATCGCCCTCCCCCTCCTAGCGGAGCAGTACTTC.

This chain joins TRBV5-4 and TRBJ1-5; 10 bases are a match to TRBD1. J was trimmed by 6 bases and V by 0 bases; bases with no gene match: 3. This CDR3 has 15 amino acids. Germline V gives CDR1 SGHNT, CDR2 YYREEE (reference sequence). The CDR3 DNA is TGTGCCAGCAGCTTGGGACAGGGGGCAGGTCAGCCCCAGCATTTT. Its translation: CASSLGQGAGQPQHF.

The chain is built from TRBV10-1 and TRBJ2-1; possibly TRBD1 for D (6 bases). CDR1 is WNHNN, CDR2 SYGVQD, per germline (reference sequence). CDR3 length: 14 residues. The ends were cut back, 5 bases at V and 4 bases at J, with 12 bases in the middle. The CDR3 bases are TGCGCCAGCAGTTCCAAGGACAGATACAATGAGCAGTTCTTC. Its translation: CASSSKDRYNEQFF.

The CDR3 DNA follows: TGTGCCAGCAGTGACTCGGAGGGCACTGAAGCTTTCTTT. Translated, it gives CASSDSEGTEAFF. The V and J genes are TRBV6-4 and TRBJ1-1; no reliable D call. The length of the CDR3 is 13 residues. The germline V gene has CDR1 MRHNA and CDR2 SNTAGT. Trimming left V 0 bases short and J 4 bases short, with 6 bases between.

The rearrangement uses TRBV2 and TRBJ2-7; 9 nucleotides align to TRBD2. Per the germline V gene, CDR1 is SNHLY and CDR2 is FYNNEI. The CDR3 contains 14 residues. V was pared by 10 bases and J by 4 bases, with 11 bases of the junction left unmatched. CDR3 bases: TGTGCCACCTCGGGGCTAGCGGGAATGTACGAGCAGTACTTC. Translation gives CATSGLAGMYEQYF.

V usage is TRBV11-2 and J usage is TRBJ1-2, with 12 nucleotides matching TRBD1. V was clipped by 7 bases and J by 4 bases; unmatched bases: 13. The CDR3 loop spans 17 amino acids. The V gene's germline CDR1 is SGHAT and CDR2 FQNNGV. Here the CDR3 reads CASTFAPGQGASYGYTF. In DNA, the CDR3 is TGTGCCAGCACCTTCGCCCCGGGACAGGGGGCTTCCTATGGCTACACCTTC. The full variable domain, its missing parts supplied by reference TRBV11-2 and TRBJ1-2, is EAGVAQSPRYKIIEKRQSVAFWCNPISGHATLYWYQQILGQGPKLLIQFQNNGVVDDSQLPKDRFSAERLKGVDSTLKIQPAKLEDSAVYLCASTFAPGQGASYGYTFGSGTRLTVV.

The rearrangement links TRBV29-1 to TRBJ2-2; 8 bases map to TRBD2. CDR3 length: 12 amino acids. Trimming took 7 bases from V and 5 from J; bases not matched to a gene: 3. Germline-derived CDR1 and CDR2 are SQVTM and ANQGSEA. CDR3 nucleotide sequence: TGCAGCGCCGGGAGGGTTACCGGGGAGCTGTTTTTT. Translating it yields CSAGRVTGELFF.